One and the same sample provided the 10 T cell receptor beta chains below, sequenced in a study of OX40 agonist ivuxolimab in advanced cancers. Some clones are missing from TCRdb's copy, which holds only in-frame ones; the method was immunoSEQ multiplex PCR. The data contain 8,500 to 13,000 clones, just under 75% of them singletons. Sample: CD4+ or CD8+ T cells sorted from blood, taken in a trial of the OX40 agonist ivuxolimab. The receptors were gathered from an adult with an advanced solid tumor such as melanoma, head and neck, liver or kidney cancer.

The chain links TRBV7-9 to TRBJ2-5, with 8 bases identical to TRBD1. Germline V lookup: CDR1 SEHNR, CDR2 FQNEAQ (reference sequence). This CDR3 contains 15 residues. With 1 base clipped from V and 5 bases from J, the junction kept 6 bases outside the gene matches. The CDR3 DNA follows: TGTGCCAGCAGCTTAGGAGGACAGGGTATTGAGACCCAGTACTTC. Translating it yields CASSLGGQGIETQYF.

As concerns this clone: The germline gene is not matched at one end of the junction; a read error may be the cause. This chain links TRBV5-6 with TRBJ1-5; D gene uncertain. CDR3 length: 13 residues. Germline V lookup: CDR1 SGHDT, CDR2 YYEEEE. The CDR3: CASSLGSNQPQHF. The CDR3 DNA reads as TGTGCCAGCAGCTTGGGTAGCAACCAGCCCCAGCATTTT. The variable domain in full, completed from reference TRBV5-6 and TRBJ1-5, reads DAGVTQSPTHLIKTRGQQVTLRCSPKSGHDTVSWYQQALGQGPQFIFQYYEEEERQRGNFPDRFSGHQFPNYSSELNVNALLLGDSALYLCASSLGSNQPQHFGDGTRLSIL.

A single count supports this clone. The chain recombines TRBV19 with TRBJ2-2; no definite D call. CDR3 length: 11 residues. Trimming shortened V by 7 bases and J by 7 bases, and 7 bases separated the two germline ends. Germline V gene sequence: CDR1 LNHDA, CDR2 SQIVND (reference sequence). CDR3 sequence reads: CASTLVGELFF. The CDR3 DNA follows: TGTGCCAGTACATTGGTCGGGGAGCTGTTTTTT.

The V and J genes are TRBV10-3 and TRBJ2-7; a weak D match, TRBD2 (5 bases). The CDR3 sequence is 14 residues long. Trimming left V 7 bases short and J 0 bases short, with 13 bases between. CDR1 is ENHRY, CDR2 SYGVKD, per germline. In nucleotides, the CDR3 is TGTGCCATCAAGCGAGCGGATTACTCCTACGAGCAGTACTTC. Translation gives CAIKRADYSYEQYF.

The V call is TRBV16, the J call TRBJ2-7; TRBD2 is a possible D gene (6 bases). Germline V CDR1 and CDR2: KGHSY, FQNENV. CDR3 length: 14 amino acids. Trimming took off 4 bases at V and 1 base at J, with 11 bases between the two ends. The CDR3 reads CASSPPTRSYEQYF. CDR3 coding DNA: TGTGCCAGCAGCCCCCCGACTAGATCCTACGAGCAGTACTTC.

V and J are TRBV6-1 and TRBJ2-1, with TRBD1 matching 9 bases. The CDR3 runs to 15 residues. Germline V gives CDR1 MNHNS, CDR2 SASEGT. Trimming cost V 6 bases and J 9 bases; bases outside gene matches: 12. The CDR3 coding sequence is TGTGCCAGCAGCGAGACAGGGGGTGGATTTAGTGAGCAGTTCTTC. Protein: CASSETGGGFSEQFF.

The V and J genes are TRBV11-2 and TRBJ1-1; D gene ambiguous. Trimming shortened V by 3 bases and J by 3 bases, and 20 bases separated the two germline ends. CDR3 size: 17 residues. Germline CDR1 is SGHAT and CDR2 is FQNNGV. The CDR3 region has the DNA TGTGCCAGCAGCTTCTATTCTTTGCCAAGGGAGGACACTGAAGCTTTCTTT. This codes for CASSFYSLPREDTEAFF.

The chain recombines TRBV30 with TRBJ2-5, with 8 positions matching TRBD1. The CDR3 is 15 amino acids. V dropped 2 bases and J dropped 4; count of bases not matched to a gene: 9. Germline assignment: CDR1 GTSNPN and CDR2 SVGIG (reference sequence). The CDR3 sequence: CAWSKAGGQGETQYF. The CDR3 DNA is TGTGCCTGGAGTAAAGCAGGGGGCCAGGGAGAGACCCAGTACTTC.

This chain uses TRBV10-2 with TRBJ1-1; D is unresolved. The CDR3 extends over 11 amino acids. Germline CDR1 and CDR2: WSHSY and SAAADI. V lost 4 bases and J lost 6, with 6 bases in between. The CDR3 is CASSVMAEAFF. The DNA of the CDR3 is TGCGCCAGCAGTGTTATGGCTGAAGCTTTCTTT.

This chain connects TRBV28 to TRBJ2-3; 9 bases are shared with TRBD2. The length of the CDR3 is 16 residues. Germline values: CDR1 MDHEN, CDR2 SYDVKM. The trim removed 5 bases at V and 6 bases at J, leaving 12 bases unmatched. The CDR3 bases are TGTGCCAGCAGTCGAGTAGCGGGAGCTCTTTCGGATACGCAGTATTTT. It codes for CASSRVAGALSDTQYF.